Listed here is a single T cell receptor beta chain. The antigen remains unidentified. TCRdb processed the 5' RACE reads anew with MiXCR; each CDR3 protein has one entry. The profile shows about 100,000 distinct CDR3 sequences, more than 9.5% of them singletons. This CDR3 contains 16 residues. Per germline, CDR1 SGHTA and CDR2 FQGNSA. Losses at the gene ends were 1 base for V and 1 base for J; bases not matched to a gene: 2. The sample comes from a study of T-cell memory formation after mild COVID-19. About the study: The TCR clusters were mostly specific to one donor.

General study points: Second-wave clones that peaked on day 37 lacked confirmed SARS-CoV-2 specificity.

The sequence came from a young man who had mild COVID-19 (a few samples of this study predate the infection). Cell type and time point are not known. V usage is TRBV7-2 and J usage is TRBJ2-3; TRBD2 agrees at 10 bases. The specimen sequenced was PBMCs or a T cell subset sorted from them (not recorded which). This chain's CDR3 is CASSLGGTSGTDTQYF. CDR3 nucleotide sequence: TGTGCCAGCAGCTTAGGAGGGACTAGCGGCACAGATACGCAGTATTTT.